This T cell receptor (beta chain) was profiled in a study of T cells after yellow fever vaccination. Overall study results and limits: The presence of abundant clonotypes contaminating from the bulk population was possible in FACS-sorted repertoires.

The germline V gene has CDR1 MDHEN and CDR2 SYDVKM. The CDR3 loop spans 14 amino acids. V was trimmed by 4 bases and J by 1 base, leaving 10 bases between them. The table lists this clonotype with a few counts. Its antigen is not known. Template switching with 5'RACE generated the TCR cDNA and added a universal primer site and UMIs. TCRdb processed the 5' RACE reads anew with MiXCR; each CDR3 protein has one entry. The sample shows more than 450,000 distinct CDR3 sequences, 21% of them seen only once. The chain carries TRBV28 and TRBJ1-1; possibly TRBD1 for D (5 bases). Sequences were derived from PBMCs, sampled roughly 20 days after the first yellow fever vaccination. This TCR was sampled from a man between 18 and 35 years old who received the YFV17D yellow fever vaccine. The CDR3: CASSSADRNTEAFF. CDR3 DNA: TGTGCCAGCAGTTCGGCAGACAGGAACACTGAAGCTTTCTTT.